The text below deals with one T cell receptor (beta chain). The antigen is unknown. PCR employed 60 Vbeta and 13 Jbeta primers. The assay was immunoSEQ multiplex PCR, and TCRdb's table has in-frame clones only and misses some. The sample includes 200,000 or so clones, roughly 83% of them seen just once. Germline CDR1 is MGHRA and CDR2 is YSYEKL. The CDR3 totals 16 residues. Trimming at V came to 2 bases and at J to 4 bases, leaving 8 bases not matched to a gene. These data are taken from a study of cytomegalovirus exposure and HLA in healthy donors. Study-level findings and limits: A prior analysis recorded that most TCR beta V segments were productive about 87% or about 30% of the time.

The chain couples TRBV4-1 to TRBJ2-7, with TRBD2 matching 10 bases. The receptor was isolated from a boy aged 10-17 years in good health and CMV-seronegative. The sample was PBMCs. The CDR3 DNA reads as TGCGCCAGCAGCCAACCAACTAGCGGGGTCTGGTACGAGCAGTACTTC. Protein sequence: CASSQPTSGVWYEQYF.